This T cell receptor (beta chain) was obtained from a study of blood T cell repertoires in COVID-19. The overall study: In each case, the material was cDNA or gDNA derived from T cells, B-cell-depleted T cells, or PBMCs.

The authors' processing: Reference gene primers were amplified, and this amplification served to estimate nucleated cell counts. Profiling relied on immunoSEQ multiplex PCR, and the TCRdb table lists in-frame clones only, not all of them. That table gives V, J and clone size, and the DNA gave D and trimming. This table holds 45,000 to 55,000 clones, 86% found once. Germline CDR1 SGHKS, CDR2 YYEKEE (reference sequence). Unmatched junction bases numbered 7, after V lost 2 bases and J lost 8 bases. The CDR3 runs 14 residues. This clonotype was sampled from a man aged 65-85 years with active COVID-19. The material sequenced was peripheral blood. The rearrangement joins TRBV5-5 to TRBJ1-2; 9 bases agree with TRBD1. The CDR3 region has the DNA TGTGCCAGCAGCTTTAACAGGGGACAGGGAGGCTACACCTTC. Its protein is CASSFNRGQGGYTF.